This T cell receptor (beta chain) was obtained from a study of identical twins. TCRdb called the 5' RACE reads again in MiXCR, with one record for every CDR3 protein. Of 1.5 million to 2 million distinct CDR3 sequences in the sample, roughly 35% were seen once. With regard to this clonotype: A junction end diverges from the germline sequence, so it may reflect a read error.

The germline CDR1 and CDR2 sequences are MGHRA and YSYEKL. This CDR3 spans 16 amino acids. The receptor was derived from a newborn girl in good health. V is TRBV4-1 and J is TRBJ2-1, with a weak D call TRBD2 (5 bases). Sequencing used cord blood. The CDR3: CASSQRAESSYNGQFF. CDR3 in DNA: TGCGCCAGCAGCCAAAGAGCGGAGAGCTCCTACAATGGGCAGTTCTTC.